Included here is one T cell receptor beta chain sequence, with context. Its antigen is not yet known. Base qualities are not at hand, and no much larger clone is one base apart. The cohort was made up of 650 to 700 healthy bone marrow donors. Cohort members were all nominally healthy when sampled, although unrecorded immune exposures were likely present. The donor tested CMV seronegative and was one of the 352 seronegative cohort members. Every donor gave a peripheral blood sample, and the peripheral blood mononuclear cells from that sample were used for TCR beta sequencing. Genomic DNA was extracted from the blood cell samples with the Qiagen DNeasy Blood Extraction Kit. Library method: the immunoSEQ multiplex PCR assay. For the multiplex PCR, a mixture combining 60 forward primers for TCR Vbeta segments and 13 reverse primers for TCR Jbeta segments was used. The CDR3 region of rearranged TCR beta genes was amplified from genomic DNA with a multiplex PCR assay. The amplified TCR beta libraries were sequenced on the Illumina HiSeq System as 87-base-pair reads. As for the authors' bioinformatics: A later analysis tallied 75 million to 85 million unique TCR beta chains across the 610 or so repertoires, and approximately 11 million of those chains were shared by two or more donors. A nearest-neighbor algorithm error-corrected the raw reads and collapsed the reads into unique sequences, merging closely related sequences to remove PCR and sequencing errors. V, D and J gene segments were assigned by aligning CDR3 sequences to IMGT reference sequences. For a sequence to be retained, at least a six-nucleotide match to both a V gene segment and a J gene segment was required. Rearrangements were classified as productive when the CDR3 lacked stop codons and remained in frame with V and J, and all other rearrangements were classified as non-productive. Following IMGT convention, CDR3 was defined as the stretch from the second conserved V-encoded cysteine to the conserved J-encoded phenylalanine. Sequences without an unambiguous match to a single V gene segment were excluded from the earlier analysis of about 600 of the donors. An earlier analysis of around 600 of the donors classified V segments as functional when productive rearrangements were above 56.7% and as segregating when the standard deviation between donors was above 5%. A statistical classification framework was built to diagnose cytomegalovirus status from the catalog of TCR beta chain sequences. V and J gene assignment, in a later analysis, came from comparing TCR nucleotide sequences with IMGT/GENE-DB human TR gene sequences. In a later analysis, CDR3 sequences and most-parsimonious VDJ recombination scenarios were assigned using the TCRdist pipeline. In a later analysis, each TCR beta chain was defined by its CDR3 amino acid sequence together with its V-gene family, and reads without a unique V-gene family were excluded. In a later analysis, fewer than 600 highly shared, low-generation-probability nucleotide sequences were removed to address suspected cross-contamination and a sequencing artifact. For each public chain, a later analysis derived a clonal expansion index from normalized ranks of inferred template counts within each repertoire. A later analysis computed generation probabilities with a VDJ recombination model fitted to out-of-frame rearrangements, and checked the results against IGoR. Hypergeometric tests were used in a later analysis to score TCR-TCR, TCR-HLA and TCR-CMV co-occurrence, with a repertoire-size bias correction applied to the TCR pairs. False discovery rates were estimated in a later analysis by permuting HLA or CMV assignments 20 times. In a later analysis, co-occurring TCRs were grouped using DBSCAN, and TCRdist sequence similarity was added for clustering within HLA-allele-positive subsets. Co-occurrence clustering excluded repertoires with fewer than 30,000 or more than 120,000 public chains, plus five with anomalous nucleotide sharing. TCRdb obtained this table from immuneACCESS and retained in-frame rearrangements with V and J assigned. These tables miss some clones; where compared with another copy, unresolved V genes account for less than half of the shortfall, and the remainder is unexplained. V and J calls and clone size come straight from that table; D and trimming were deduced from the DNA. This sample holds tens of thousands of clones; about 79% were observed only once. The ten top clones hold roughly 4% of the sample.

CDR1 and CDR2 (PRHDT, FYEKMQ) derive from the germline V gene (reference sequence). For this chain, trimming is 5 bases at the V end and 10 bases at the J end, and the number of junction bases without a gene match is 11. From the cysteine up to the phenylalanine, the CDR3 has a length of 16 residues. Just the 48-base CDR3 DNA is kept, in frame starting at base 1. The data stem from a study of cytomegalovirus exposure and HLA in healthy donors (dated by TCRdb to 2016 to 2017). Turning to the overall study: An earlier analysis of some 600 of the donors reported 250 to 300 Gb of sequence data and 117 million unique TCR beta sequences obtained from around 190 million T cells. A separate validation cohort of roughly 110 different subjects was used in addition to the roughly 670-subject first cohort. The study used immunosequencing to profile the T cell repertoires of 666 subjects and linked those repertoires to cytomegalovirus serostatus. On average, around 240,000 unique TCR beta nucleotide sequences were sequenced per donor among 350 to 400 genotyped donors of the cohort, with about 17% of those sequences being non-productive. The study was designed to test whether signatures of past pathogen exposure could be identified by cataloging public T cell receptors. Alongside the repertoire data, information on donor age, sex, ethnicity and CMV serostatus was compiled. An earlier analysis of some 500 of the donors applied high-throughput TCR beta sequencing to assess whether each TCR beta V gene segment acted as functional or pseudogenic. Rather than drawing on any new phenotypic data, the later analysis identified candidate immune exposures from TCR beta sequences and the way those sequences occurred across donors. Of the 398 genotyped donors, 65% to 90% fell in the genetic ancestry cluster associated with self-reported Caucasian donors. Class I and class II HLA loci were covered by the typing at four-digit resolution. In a later genetic analysis, genome-wide SNP genotypes for about 55% of the 666 donors were used, and that subset was treated as a discovery cohort. Every discovery cohort repertoire had been produced on one sequencing platform. Typing coverage varied by locus: about 629-630 donors for A, B, C, DRB1 and DQB1; approximately 500 for DQA1; approximately 610 for DPA1; approximately 470 for DPB1. In a later analysis, previously published TCR beta repertoires from hundreds of donors were re-analyzed and high-resolution HLA genotyping was added so that TCR occurrence patterns could be studied. To predict cytomegalovirus infection status, the study combined high-throughput TCR immunosequencing, statistical association of individual TCRs with disease status, and machine learning. Five DR-DQ haplotypes were treated as single units for association and clustering because of strong linkage in the cohort. Roughly 300 gigabases of sequencing data and tens of millions of unique TCR sequences made up an early release that covered approximately 700 HLA-typed donors. Results and caveats for the whole study, not just this receptor: Most TCR sequences were seen in very few donors, while some public TCRs were found in many individuals. Most CMV-associated TCR beta chains appeared to be HLA-restricted in a later analysis, and the HLA associations seemed to be driven largely by CMV exposure. Specific HLA alleles were associated with over 15,000 TCR beta sequences at a false discovery rate of 0.05 in a later analysis. Because the 87-base-pair reads could not distinguish some IMGT-functional V segments, including TRBV6-2 and TRBV6-3, those segments were excluded. Because counts were too low, roughly 16 rarely observed V segments, including chromosome 9 orphons, were left out of the earlier analysis of a few hundred of the donors. In an earlier analysis of some 500 of the donors, most TCR beta V segments were observed in productive rearrangements about 87% or about 30% of the time, broadly matching IMGT annotations. In a later genetic analysis, a missense DCLRE1C variant was associated with V-gene and J-gene trimming of TCR beta chains, and the association was replicated in an independent cohort. In a later analysis, HLA-associated TCR beta chains showed more clonal expansion and lower generation probabilities than non-associated chains that were equally common. Only TCR beta chains were sequenced in this cohort, and the absence of alpha or paired-chain data limited detectable features. Cytomegalovirus status was reported to be diagnosed by the classifier with high specificity and sensitivity in both the original and validation cohorts. Three of the identified cytomegalovirus-associated TCR beta chains were confirmed in vitro to be specific for cytomegalovirus antigens. Because some donors lacked HLA typing at each locus, the association tests relied only on the typed subset. When HLA alleles, especially DR and DQ, strongly co-occurred, TCR associations were difficult to assign to individual alleles. In a later genetic analysis, fewer N-insertions in productive TCRs were reported among donors in an Asian-associated ancestry cluster than the approximately 670-donor mean. A group of highly shared sequence variants was considered likely to be a technical artifact of the sequencing pipeline. A further reported finding was that TCR beta sequences accurately predicted the HLA-A and HLA-B alleles for most subjects in the first cohort. A total of 150 to 200 TCR beta chains were listed by the study as associated with cytomegalovirus. According to a later analysis, TCR association rates differed among HLA loci, with DRB1 alleles showing the most associated TCRs and HLA-C alleles showing the fewest. The only immune exposure information available for the cohort was CMV serostatus. Presence/absence analyses assumed roughly uniform sequencing depth across donors, an assumption that may not hold. Several of the top co-occurrence clusters appeared to be linked to parvovirus B19, influenza, CMV and Epstein-Barr virus, according to a later analysis. Linkage disequilibrium might explain the correlated functional status among segregating V segments, but an unknown experimental factor could not be excluded. The authors suggested that the approach could potentially be extended to other disease states and immunological phenotypes.

This receptor was identified in a young woman in good health and CMV-seronegative. The chain uses TRBV13 and TRBJ2-1; TRBD2 aligns with 13 central bases. Source material: PBMCs. The CDR3 in this case is CASSPGGLAGDWEQFF. Read as DNA, the sequence is TGTGCCAGCAGCCCCGGAGGACTAGCGGGAGATTGGGAGCAGTTCTTC.